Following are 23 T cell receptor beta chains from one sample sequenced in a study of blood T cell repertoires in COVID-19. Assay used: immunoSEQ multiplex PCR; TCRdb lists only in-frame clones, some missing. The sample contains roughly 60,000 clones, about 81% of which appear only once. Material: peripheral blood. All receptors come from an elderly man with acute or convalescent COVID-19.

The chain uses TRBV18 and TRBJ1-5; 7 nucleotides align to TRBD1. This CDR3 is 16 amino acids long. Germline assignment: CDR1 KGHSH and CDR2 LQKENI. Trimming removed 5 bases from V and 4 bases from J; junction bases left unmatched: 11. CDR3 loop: CASSITQQGGNQPQHF. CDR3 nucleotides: TGTGCCAGCTCAATCACGCAGCAGGGGGGAAATCAGCCCCAGCATTTT.

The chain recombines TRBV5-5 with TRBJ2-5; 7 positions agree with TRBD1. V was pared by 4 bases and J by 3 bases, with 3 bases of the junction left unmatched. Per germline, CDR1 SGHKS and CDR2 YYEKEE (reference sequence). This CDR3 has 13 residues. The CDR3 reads CASSNQGEETQYF. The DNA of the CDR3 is TGTGCCAGCAGCAACCAGGGGGAAGAGACCCAGTACTTC. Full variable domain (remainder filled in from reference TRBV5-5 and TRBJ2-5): DAGVTQSPTHLIKTRGQQVTLRCSPISGHKSVSWYQQVLGQGPQFIFQYYEKEERGRGNFPDRFSARQFPNYSSELNVNALLLGDSALYLCASSNQGEETQYFGPGTRLLVL.

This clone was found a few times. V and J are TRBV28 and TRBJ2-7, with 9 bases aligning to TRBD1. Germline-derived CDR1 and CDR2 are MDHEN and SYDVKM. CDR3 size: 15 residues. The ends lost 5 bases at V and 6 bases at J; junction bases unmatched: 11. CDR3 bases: TGTGCCAGCAGTGCCTCCGGGACAGGGCAGCGCGAGCAGTACTTC. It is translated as CASSASGTGQREQYF. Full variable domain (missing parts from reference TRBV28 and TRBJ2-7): DVKVTQSSRYLVKRTGEKVFLECVQDMDHENMFWYRQDPGLGLRLIYFSYDVKMKEKGDIPEGYSVSREKKERFSLILESASTNQTSMYLCASSASGTGQREQYFGPGTRLTVT.

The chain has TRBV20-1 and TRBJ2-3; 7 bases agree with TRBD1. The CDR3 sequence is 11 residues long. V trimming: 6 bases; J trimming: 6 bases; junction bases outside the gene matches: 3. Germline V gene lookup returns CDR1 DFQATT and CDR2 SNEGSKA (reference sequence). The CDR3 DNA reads TGCAGTGCCAGGGGGTTGGATACGCAGTATTTT. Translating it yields CSARGLDTQYF.

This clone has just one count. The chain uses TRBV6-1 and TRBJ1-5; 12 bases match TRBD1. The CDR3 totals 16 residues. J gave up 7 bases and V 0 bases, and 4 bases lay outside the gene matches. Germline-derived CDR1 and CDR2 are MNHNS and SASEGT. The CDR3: CASSEAGQGARQPQHF. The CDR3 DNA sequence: TGTGCCAGCAGTGAAGCGGGACAGGGGGCTCGGCAGCCCCAGCATTTT.

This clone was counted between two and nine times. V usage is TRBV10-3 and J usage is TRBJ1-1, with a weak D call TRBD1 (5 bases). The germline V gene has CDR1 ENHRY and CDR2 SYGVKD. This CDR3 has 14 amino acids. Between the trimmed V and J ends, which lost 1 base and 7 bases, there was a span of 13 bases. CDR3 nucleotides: TGTGCCATCAGTGAGTGGATAGGGGCACGTGAAGCTTTCTTT. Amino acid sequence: CAISEWIGAREAFF.

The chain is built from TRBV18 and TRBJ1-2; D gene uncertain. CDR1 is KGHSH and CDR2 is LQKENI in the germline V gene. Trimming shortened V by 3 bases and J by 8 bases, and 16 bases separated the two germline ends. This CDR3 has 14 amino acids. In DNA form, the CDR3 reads TGTGCCAGCTCACCGGAGGCCTCCCTAGGGGGCTACACCTTC. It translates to CASSPEASLGGYTF. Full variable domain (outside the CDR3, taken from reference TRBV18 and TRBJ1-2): NAGVMQNPRHLVRRRGQEARLRCSPMKGHSHVYWYRQLPEEGLKFMVYLQKENIIDESGMPKERFSAEFPKEGPSILRIQQVVRGDSAAYFCASSPEASLGGYTFGSGTRLTVV.

In DNA form, the CDR3 reads TGTGCCAGCAGACGGGGGGCCGACTATGGCTACACCTTC. It translates to CASRRGADYGYTF. The J gene is TRBJ1-2, the V gene TRBV6-5, with a possible D match to TRBD1 (6 bases). The V gene lost 6 bases and the J gene lost 3 bases, with 11 bases spanning the gap. Germline lookup yields CDR1 MNHEY and CDR2 SVGAGI. The CDR3 is made up of 13 amino acids.

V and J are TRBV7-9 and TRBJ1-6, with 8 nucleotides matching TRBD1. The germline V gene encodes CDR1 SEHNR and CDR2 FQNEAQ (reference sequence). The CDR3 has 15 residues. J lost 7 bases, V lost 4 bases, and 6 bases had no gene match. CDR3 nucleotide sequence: TGTGCCAGCAGCTCCCAGACAGGGGTCAATTCACCCCTCCACTTT. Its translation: CASSSQTGVNSPLHF.

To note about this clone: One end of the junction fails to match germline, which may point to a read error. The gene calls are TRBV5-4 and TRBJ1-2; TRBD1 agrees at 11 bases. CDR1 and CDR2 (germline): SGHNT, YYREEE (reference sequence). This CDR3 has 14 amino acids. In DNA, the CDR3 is TGTGCCAGCGGCGAACGGAGCCCAGGACAGGGGGCATCGTTC. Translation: CASGERSPGQGASF.

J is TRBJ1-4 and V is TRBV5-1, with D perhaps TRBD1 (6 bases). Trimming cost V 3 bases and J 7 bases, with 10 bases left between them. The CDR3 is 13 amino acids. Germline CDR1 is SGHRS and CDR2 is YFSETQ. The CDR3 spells CASSWGPSEKLFF. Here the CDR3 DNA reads TGCGCCAGCAGCTGGGGGCCTAGTGAAAAACTGTTTTTT.

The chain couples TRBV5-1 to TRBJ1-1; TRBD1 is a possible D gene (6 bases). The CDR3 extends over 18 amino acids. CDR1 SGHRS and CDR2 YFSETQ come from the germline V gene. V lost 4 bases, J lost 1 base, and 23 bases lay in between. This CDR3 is CASSPGGGGMVKNTEAFF. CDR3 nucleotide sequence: TGCGCCAGCAGCCCCGGGGGCGGGGGCATGGTTAAGAACACTGAAGCTTTCTTT.

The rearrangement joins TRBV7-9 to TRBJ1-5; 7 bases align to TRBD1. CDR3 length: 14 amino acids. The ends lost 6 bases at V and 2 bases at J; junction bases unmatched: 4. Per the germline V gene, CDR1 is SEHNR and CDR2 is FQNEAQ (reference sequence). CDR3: CASSQGTGNQPQHF. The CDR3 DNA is TGTGCCAGCAGTCAAGGGACAGGCAATCAGCCCCAGCATTTT.

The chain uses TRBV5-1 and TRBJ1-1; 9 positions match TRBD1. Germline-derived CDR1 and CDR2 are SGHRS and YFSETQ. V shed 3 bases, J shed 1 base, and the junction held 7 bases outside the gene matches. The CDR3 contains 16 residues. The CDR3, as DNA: TGCGCCAGCAGCTCCCAGGGACAGGGATGGAACACTGAAGCTTTCTTT. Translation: CASSSQGQGWNTEAFF.

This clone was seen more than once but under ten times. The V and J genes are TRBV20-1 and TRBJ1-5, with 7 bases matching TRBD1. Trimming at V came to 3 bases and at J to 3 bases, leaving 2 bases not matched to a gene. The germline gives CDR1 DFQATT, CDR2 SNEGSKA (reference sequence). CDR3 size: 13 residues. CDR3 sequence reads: CSASDRVNQPQHF. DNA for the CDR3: TGCAGTGCTAGTGACAGGGTCAATCAGCCCCAGCATTTT.

CDR3 sequence reads: CASSLAATGAEQYF. In DNA form, the CDR3 reads TGCGCCAGCAGCTTGGCAGCTACAGGGGCCGAGCAGTACTTC. This chain uses TRBV5-1 with TRBJ2-7, with 7 positions matching TRBD1. From germline, CDR1 is SGHRS and CDR2 YFSETQ. CDR3 size: 14 residues. V was clipped by 0 bases and J by 6 bases; unmatched bases: 6.

As DNA, the CDR3 is TGCGCCAGCAGTGAGAACAAAAACTATGGCTACACCTTC. Translation: CASSENKNYGYTF. This rearrangement joins TRBV10-1 to TRBJ1-2; D is undetermined. Germline CDR1 WNHNN, CDR2 SYGVQD (reference sequence). The CDR3 covers 13 residues. V was clipped by 2 bases and J by 2 bases, with 6 bases between them.

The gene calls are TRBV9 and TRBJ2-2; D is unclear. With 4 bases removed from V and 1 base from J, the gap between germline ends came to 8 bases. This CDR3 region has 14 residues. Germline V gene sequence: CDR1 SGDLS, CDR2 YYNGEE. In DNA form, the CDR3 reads TGTGCCAGCAGCCCGCGACAGAACACCGGGGAGCTGTTTTTT. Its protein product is CASSPRQNTGELFF.

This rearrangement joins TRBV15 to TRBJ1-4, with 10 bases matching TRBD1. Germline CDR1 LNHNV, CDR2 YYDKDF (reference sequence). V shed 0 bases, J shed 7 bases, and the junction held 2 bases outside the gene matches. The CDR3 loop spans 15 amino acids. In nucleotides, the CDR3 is TGTGCCACCAGCAGAGAGACAGGGGGCGGTGAAAAACTGTTTTTT. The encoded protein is CATSRETGGGEKLFF.

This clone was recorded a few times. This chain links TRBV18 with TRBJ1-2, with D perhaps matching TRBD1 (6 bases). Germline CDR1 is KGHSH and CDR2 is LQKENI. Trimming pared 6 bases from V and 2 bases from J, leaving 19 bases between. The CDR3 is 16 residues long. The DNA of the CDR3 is TGTGCCAGCTCCGTCGGACAGCGCGCTACCAACTATGGCTACACCTTC. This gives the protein CASSVGQRATNYGYTF.

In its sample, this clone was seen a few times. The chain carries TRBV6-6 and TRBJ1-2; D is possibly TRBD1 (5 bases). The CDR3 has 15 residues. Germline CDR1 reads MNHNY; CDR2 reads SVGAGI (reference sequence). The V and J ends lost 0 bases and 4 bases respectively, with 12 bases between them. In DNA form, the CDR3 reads TGTGCCAGCAGTTACTCCCAGACAGCCTCCTATGGCTACACCTTC. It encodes CASSYSQTASYGYTF.

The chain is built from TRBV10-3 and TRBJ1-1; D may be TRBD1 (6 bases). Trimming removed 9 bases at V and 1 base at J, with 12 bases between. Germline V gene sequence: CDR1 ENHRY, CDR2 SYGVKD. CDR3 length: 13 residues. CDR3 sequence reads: CAMWDTKNTEAFF. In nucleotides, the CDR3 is TGTGCCATGTGGGACACAAAGAACACTGAAGCTTTCTTT.

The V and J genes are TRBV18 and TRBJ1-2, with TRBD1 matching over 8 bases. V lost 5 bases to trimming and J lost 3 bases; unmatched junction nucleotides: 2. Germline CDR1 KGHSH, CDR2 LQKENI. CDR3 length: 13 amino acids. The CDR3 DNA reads TGTGCCAGCTCAGTACAGGGGGACTATGGCTACACCTTC. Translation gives CASSVQGDYGYTF.